Sequencing of this T cell receptor beta chain was carried out in a study of T cell repertoires in cytomegalovirus infection. Study context: The public TCR beta signatures pointed to both CMV infection and matching HLA type. Study-level results: People with CMV and the relevant HLA were identified by cumulative public TCR beta family frequency. Dominating the ex vivo response were HLA-C-restricted CMV-specific TCR beta clonotypes.

The table lists this clonotype with many counts. Its antigen remains unidentified. Germline assignment: CDR1 SGHTA and CDR2 FQGNSA. This CDR3 is built from 14 residues. Deletions cut 5 bases from V and 0 bases from J, with 8 bases between. TCRdb redid the calling of the reads with MiXCR, one entry per CDR3 protein. The sample records hundreds of thousands of distinct CDR3 sequences, about 42% being singletons. The chain is built from TRBV7-2 and TRBJ1-3; the D is unclear. The receptor was isolated from a human donor in good health (CMV status not recorded). Some clones in this sample may be carry-over from other donors' samples. Sequenced here: cultured PBMCs, sampled from culture after CMV antigen stimulation. CDR3 nucleotides: TGTGCCAGCAGCCCGAGGCGCTCTGGAAACACCATATATTTT. Its protein product is CASSPRRSGNTIYF.